One sample yielded the 5 T cell receptor beta chains listed below, sequenced in a study of cytomegalovirus exposure and HLA in healthy donors. The PCR had 60 Vbeta and 13 Jbeta primers. This table comes from immunoSEQ multiplex PCR, and its TCRdb copy is limited to in-frame clones, with some not included. The data contain fewer than 95,000 clones, about 63% of them singletons. The sequencing sample was made of PBMCs. All receptors derive from a woman aged 25 to 45 in good health and CMV-seronegative.

V gene TRBV6-4 combines with J gene TRBJ1-2, with 7 positions matching TRBD1. V was clipped by 5 bases and J by 2 bases; unmatched bases: 5. Germline CDR1 and CDR2: MRHNA and SNTAGT. CDR3 length: 14 residues. CDR3 amino acids: CASSTEQGNYGYTF. In DNA form, the CDR3 reads TGTGCCAGCAGTACGGAACAGGGGAACTATGGCTACACCTTC.

The chain is built from TRBV2 and TRBJ2-7; 10 bases line up with TRBD2. With 2 bases clipped from V and 9 bases from J, the junction kept 16 bases outside the gene matches. Per germline, CDR1 SNHLY and CDR2 FYNNEI. The CDR3 spans 17 residues. As DNA, the CDR3 is TGTGCCAGCAGTGAAAGGGGTAGCGGGGGGCCCTCTCATGGGCAGTACTTC. Amino acids: CASSERGSGGPSHGQYF.

This sequence joins TRBV5-8 and TRBJ2-5; D might be TRBD1 (6 bases). The CDR3 contains 14 residues. V was trimmed by 3 bases and J by 7 bases, leaving 16 bases between them. Germline V gene sequence: CDR1 SGHTS, CDR2 YDEGEE. This CDR3 reads CASSYGTPRVTQYF. CDR3 nucleotide sequence: TGTGCCAGCAGCTACGGGACACCGCGGGTGACCCAGTACTTC.

This chain connects TRBV7-2 to TRBJ2-7; 9 bases fit TRBD2. The ends lost 1 base at V and 3 bases at J; junction bases unmatched: 4. This CDR3 contains 15 residues. Germline V lookup: CDR1 SGHTA, CDR2 FQGNSA. CDR3 bases: TGTGCCAGCAGCTTAGGGACTAGCGAATTCTACGAGCAGTACTTC. Translating gives CASSLGTSEFYEQYF.

The chain recombines TRBV6-5 with TRBJ2-7; 7 nucleotides line up with TRBD1. This CDR3 spans 15 amino acids. Per germline, CDR1 MNHEY and CDR2 SVGAGI. The junction had 9 bases not matched to a gene; V was cut back by 2 bases and J by 5 bases. CDR3 in amino acids: CASSYHRQGWHEQYF. CDR3 in DNA: TGTGCCAGCAGTTACCACCGACAGGGATGGCACGAGCAGTACTTC.